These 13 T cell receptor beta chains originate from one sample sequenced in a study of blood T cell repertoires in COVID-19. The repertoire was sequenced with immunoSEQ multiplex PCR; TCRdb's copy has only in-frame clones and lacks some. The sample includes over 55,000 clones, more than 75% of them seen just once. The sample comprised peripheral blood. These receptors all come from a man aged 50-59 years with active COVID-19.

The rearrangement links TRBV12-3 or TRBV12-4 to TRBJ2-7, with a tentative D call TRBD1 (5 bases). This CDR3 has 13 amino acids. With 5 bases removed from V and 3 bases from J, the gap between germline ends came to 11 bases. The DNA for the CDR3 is TGTGCCAGCAGTCTAACGCAGGGCTACGAGCAGTACTTC. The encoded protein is CASSLTQGYEQYF.

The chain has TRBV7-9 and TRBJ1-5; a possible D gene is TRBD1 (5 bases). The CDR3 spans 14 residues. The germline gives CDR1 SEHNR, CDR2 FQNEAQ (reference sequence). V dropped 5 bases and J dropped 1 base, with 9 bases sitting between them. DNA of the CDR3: TGTGCCAGCAGCGGAGACAGCAGCAATCAGCCCCAGCATTTT. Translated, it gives CASSGDSSNQPQHF.

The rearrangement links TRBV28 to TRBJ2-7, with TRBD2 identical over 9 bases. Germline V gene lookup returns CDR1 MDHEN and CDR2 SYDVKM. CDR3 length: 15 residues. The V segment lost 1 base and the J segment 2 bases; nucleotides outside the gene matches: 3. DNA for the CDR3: TGTGCCAGCAGTTTATCGGCGGGAGGGCCCTACGAGCAGTACTTC. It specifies CASSLSAGGPYEQYF.

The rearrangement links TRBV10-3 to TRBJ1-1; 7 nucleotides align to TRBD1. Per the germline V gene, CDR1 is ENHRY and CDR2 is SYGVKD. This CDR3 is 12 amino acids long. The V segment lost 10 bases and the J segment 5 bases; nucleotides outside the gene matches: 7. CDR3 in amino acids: CATGTAVTEAFF. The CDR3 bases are TGTGCCACGGGGACAGCGGTAACTGAAGCTTTCTTT.

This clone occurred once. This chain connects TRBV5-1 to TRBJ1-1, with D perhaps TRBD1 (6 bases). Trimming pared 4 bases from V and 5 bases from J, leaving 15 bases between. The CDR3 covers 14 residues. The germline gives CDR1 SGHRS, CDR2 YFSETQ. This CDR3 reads CASSLQGSKTEAFF. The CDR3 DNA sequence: TGCGCCAGCAGCCTACAGGGTAGCAAGACTGAAGCTTTCTTT.

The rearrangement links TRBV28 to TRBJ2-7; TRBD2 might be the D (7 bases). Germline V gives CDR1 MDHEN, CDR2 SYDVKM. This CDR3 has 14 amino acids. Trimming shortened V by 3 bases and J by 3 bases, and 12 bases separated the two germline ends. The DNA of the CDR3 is TGTGCCAGCAGTTTTAGGGGGGGCCTCTACGAGCAGTACTTC. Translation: CASSFRGGLYEQYF.

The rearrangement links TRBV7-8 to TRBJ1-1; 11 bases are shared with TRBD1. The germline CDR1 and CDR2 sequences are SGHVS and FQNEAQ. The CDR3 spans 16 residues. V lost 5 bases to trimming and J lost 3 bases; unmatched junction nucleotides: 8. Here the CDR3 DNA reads TGTGCCAGCAGCCCCTCGGGGACAGGGGGTTACACTGAAGCTTTCTTT. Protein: CASSPSGTGGYTEAFF.

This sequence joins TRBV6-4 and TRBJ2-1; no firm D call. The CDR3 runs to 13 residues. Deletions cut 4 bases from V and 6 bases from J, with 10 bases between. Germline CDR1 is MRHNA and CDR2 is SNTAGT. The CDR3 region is CASSVFASNEQFF. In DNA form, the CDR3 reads TGTGCCAGCAGTGTTTTTGCGTCCAATGAGCAGTTCTTC.

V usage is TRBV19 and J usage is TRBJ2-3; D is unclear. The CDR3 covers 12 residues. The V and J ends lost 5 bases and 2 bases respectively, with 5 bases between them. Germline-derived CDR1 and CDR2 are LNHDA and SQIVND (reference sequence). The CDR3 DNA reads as TGTGCCAGTAGTCCTTTCACAGATACGCAGTATTTT. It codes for CASSPFTDTQYF.

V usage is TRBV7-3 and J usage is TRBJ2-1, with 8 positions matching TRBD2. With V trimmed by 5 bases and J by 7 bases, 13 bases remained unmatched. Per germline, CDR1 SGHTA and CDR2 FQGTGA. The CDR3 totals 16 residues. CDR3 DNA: TGTGCCAGCAGCCCCACCCCCCTAGCGGGCGGAAATGAGCAGTTCTTC. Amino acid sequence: CASSPTPLAGGNEQFF.

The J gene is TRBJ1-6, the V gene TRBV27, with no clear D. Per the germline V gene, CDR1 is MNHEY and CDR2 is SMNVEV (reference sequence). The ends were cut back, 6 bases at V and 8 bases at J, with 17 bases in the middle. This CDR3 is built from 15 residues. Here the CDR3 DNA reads TGTGCCAGCAGCACCGTGACTCTATCGGATTCACCCCTCCACTTT. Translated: CASSTVTLSDSPLHF.

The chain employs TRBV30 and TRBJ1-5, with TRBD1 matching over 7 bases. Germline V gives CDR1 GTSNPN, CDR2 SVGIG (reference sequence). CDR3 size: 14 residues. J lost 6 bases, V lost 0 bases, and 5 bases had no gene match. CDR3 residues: CAWSVQGGGQPQHF. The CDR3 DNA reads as TGTGCCTGGAGTGTACAAGGGGGCGGTCAGCCCCAGCATTTT.

The CDR3 nucleotides are TGCGCCAGCAGCCAAGTACTCGACAGGGGGCATGGCTACACCTTC. This translates into CASSQVLDRGHGYTF. The chain has TRBV4-3 and TRBJ1-2; 10 bases are shared with TRBD1. V gave up 1 base and J gave up 6 bases; unmatched junction bases: 5. In germline, CDR1 is LGHNA, CDR2 YSLEER. The length of the CDR3 is 15 residues.